These T cell receptor beta chains were read from a single sample in a study of T-cell reconstitution after alpha-beta-depleted transplantation in children. TCRdb recomputed calls from the PCR reads with MiXCR, one row per CDR3 protein. Found here are about 580,000 distinct CDR3 sequences, more than 20% of them singletons; the top ten hold 13% to 15%. Sequenced material: PBMCs, mostly from graft donor cells, taken 360 days after TCRalphabeta/CD19-depleted stem cell transplant. The receptors shown here come from a boy less than two years old who had a stem cell transplant for acute myeloid leukemia, so the T cells may come from the graft donor. CDR3s include the opening cysteine and the closing phenylalanine or tryptophan. The D gene is left open where the match is weak. The size entry is marked missing in some rows and otherwise reads once, few, many or a size class.

clone_size,v_call,d_call,j_call,cdr3_nt,cdr3_aa
many,TRBV28,.,TRBJ1-2,TGTGCCAGCAGTCTCACAGGCAACTATGGCTACACCTTC,CASSLTGNYGYTF
.,TRBV29-1,TRBD1,TRBJ2-1,TGCAGCGTCCGGACAGGAGTAAATGAGCAGTTCTTC,CSVRTGVNEQFF
many,TRBV3-1,.,TRBJ1-1,TGTGCCAGCAGCCAAGTCGGGGGCAGCTCCGTCACTGAAGCTTTCTTT,CASSQVGGSSVTEAFF
.,TRBV27,.,TRBJ2-3,TGTGCCAGTATTTCCCCGGGACATGGGACAGATACGCAGTATTTT,CASISPGHGTDTQYF
.,TRBV12-3/TRBV12-4,.,TRBJ2-3,TGTGCCAGCAATCAAAAGGGCCCTCTCACAGATACGCAGTATTTT,CASNQKGPLTDTQYF
.,TRBV20-1,.,TRBJ1-2,TGCAGTGCTAGCGCCCCAAGGTTCTATGGCTACACCTTC,CSASAPRFYGYTF
.,TRBV6-2/TRBV6-3,.,TRBJ2-2,TGTGCCAGCGGACCCCGTAGTGGGGAGCTGTTTTTT,CASGPRSGELFF
.,TRBV29-1,TRBD1,TRBJ1-2,TGCAGCGTTATGGACAGGTGGGGCTATGGCTACACCTTC,CSVMDRWGYGYTF
.,TRBV7-9,.,TRBJ2-2,TGTGCCAGGTGGGGTGGGCCGAACACCGGGGAGCTGTTTTTT,CARWGGPNTGELFF
.,TRBV20-1,.,TRBJ1-3,TGCAGTGCTGACGCCCGACTCTCTGGAAACACCATATATTTT,CSADARLSGNTIYF
many,TRBV27,TRBD1,TRBJ2-5,TGTGCCAGCAGTCCCCGAAACAGGGGAGTCCAAGAGACCCAGTACTTC,CASSPRNRGVQETQYF
.,TRBV20-1,.,TRBJ1-1,TGCAGTGCTAGAGATATAGGCGAGGGAGCTTTCTTT,CSARDIGEGAFF
many,TRBV11-3,TRBD1,TRBJ2-6,TGTGCCAGCAGCTCAACAGGGGCCGAGAGGTCTGGGGCCAACGTCCTGACTTTC,CASSSTGAERSGANVLTF
few,TRBV7-2,TRBD2,TRBJ2-3,TGTGCCAGCAGCTTAGGTAGCGGGGGATATAGCACAGATACGCAGTATTTT,CASSLGSGGYSTDTQYF
.,TRBV6-2/TRBV6-3,.,TRBJ1-6,TGTGCCAGCAGTTACTCGGGCGGAACTAATTCACCCCTCCACTTT,CASSYSGGTNSPLHF
.,TRBV7-2,.,TRBJ1-6,TGTGCCAGCAGCTTAGTTGGCAGGGTTGATTCACCCCTCCACTTT,CASSLVGRVDSPLHF
.,TRBV6-2/TRBV6-3,.,TRBJ2-2,TGTGCCAGCAGTTCGACGGGGGTCCGGGAGCTGTTTTTT,CASSSTGVRELFF
few,TRBV6-5,.,TRBJ1-2,TGTGCCAGCAGTTACAGGCCGAAAGACGGCTACACCTTC,CASSYRPKDGYTF
few,TRBV20-1,.,TRBJ2-5,TGCAGTGCTAAGAGGGCCGGGGGCGATTGGGAGACCCAGTACTTC,CSAKRAGGDWETQYF
many,TRBV2,TRBD1,TRBJ2-3,TGTGCCAGCAGCTACCGACAGGGGTCGCCCATGGATACGCAGTATTTT,CASSYRQGSPMDTQYF
few,TRBV24-1,TRBD2,TRBJ2-7,TGTGCCACCACTAGCGGGGGGACCTACGAGCAGTACTTC,CATTSGGTYEQYF
many,TRBV6-1,.,TRBJ2-1,TGTGCCAGCAGTCGCCGGGACCTCGCCCTTTCCTACAATGAGCAGTTCTTC,CASSRRDLALSYNEQFF